Below are 9 T cell receptor beta chains sequenced from a single sample in a study of cytomegalovirus exposure and HLA in healthy donors. PCR involved 60 Vbeta and 13 Jbeta primers. TCRdb's copy holds only in-frame clones and misses some; the assay was immunoSEQ multiplex PCR. Of roughly 170,000 clones in the sample, roughly 84% are singletons; the top ten hold approximately 1.2%. Sequences were obtained from PBMCs. The origin of the receptors is a girl under 10 years old in good health and CMV-seropositive.

The V and J genes are TRBV6-5 and TRBJ1-2; 7 bases map to TRBD1. J was trimmed by 2 bases and V by 5 bases; bases with no gene match: 8. Germline V gene sequence: CDR1 MNHEY, CDR2 SVGAGI. This CDR3 spans 15 amino acids. CDR3 sequence: CASSRGTDSNYGYTF. The CDR3 DNA reads TGTGCCAGCAGTCGGGGGACAGATAGCAACTATGGCTACACCTTC.

This rearrangement joins TRBV4-1 to TRBJ2-5, with TRBD2 matching over 9 bases. The length of the CDR3 is 18 residues. The germline CDR1 and CDR2 sequences are MGHRA and YSYEKL. With V trimmed by 1 base and J by 4 bases, 13 bases remained unmatched. CDR3 sequence reads: CASSQAALSGSWIETQYF. CDR3 bases: TGCGCCAGCAGCCAAGCGGCCCTTAGCGGGAGTTGGATAGAGACCCAGTACTTC.

This clone has more than one count but fewer than ten. The chain couples TRBV2 to TRBJ2-2; TRBD2 aligns across 10 bases. The CDR3 is 16 amino acids. V shed 8 bases, J shed 5 bases, and the junction held 11 bases outside the gene matches. Germline CDR1 and CDR2: SNHLY and FYNNEI. CDR3 nucleotides: TGTGCCAGCCATTCTAGCGGGAGTTACTTAACCGGGGAGCTGTTTTTT. It is translated as CASHSSGSYLTGELFF.

This clone was counted once. This chain uses TRBV19 with TRBJ2-4; D is unresolved. The CDR3 runs to 14 residues. The germline CDR1 and CDR2 sequences are LNHDA and SQIVND (reference sequence). Trimming pared 3 bases from V and 0 bases from J, leaving 6 bases between. The CDR3, as DNA: TGTGCCAGTAGTATCTCGGGAGCCAAAAACATTCAGTACTTC. Protein: CASSISGAKNIQYF.

In its sample, this clone was seen once. The V and J genes are TRBV11-3 and TRBJ1-3; perhaps TRBD1 as D (6 bases). The CDR3 is 14 amino acids. Trimming pared 3 bases from V and 2 bases from J, leaving 8 bases between. Germline CDR1 is SGHNT and CDR2 is YENEEA. Here the CDR3 DNA reads TGTGCCAGCAGCTTTAACAGGGCTGGAAACACCATATATTTT. The encoded protein is CASSFNRAGNTIYF.

The chain has TRBV6-4 and TRBJ2-1; 8 nucleotides align to TRBD2. V shed 0 bases and J 5 bases; nucleotides not matched to a gene: 6. This CDR3 region has 16 residues. Germline CDR1 reads MRHNA; CDR2 reads SNTAGT. Here the CDR3 reads CASSDSSGGPNNEQFF. The CDR3 nucleotides read TGTGCCAGCAGTGACTCTTCGGGGGGGCCCAACAATGAGCAGTTCTTC.

The chain links TRBV7-8 to TRBJ2-3; the match to TRBD2 covers 8 bases. Trimming removed 6 bases from V and 7 bases from J; junction bases left unmatched: 9. CDR1 is SGHVS, CDR2 FQNEAQ, per germline. The CDR3 runs to 14 residues. The chain's CDR3 is CASSPGLAPNTQYF. The CDR3 region has the DNA TGTGCCAGCAGTCCCGGACTAGCCCCAAATACGCAGTATTTT.

Regarding this clone: Germline is not matched at one junction end, which may reflect a read error. The CDR3 sequence is CASSLDASGIDTQNF. As DNA, the CDR3 is TGCGCCAGCAGCTTGGATGCTAGCGGGATAGATACGCAGAATTTT. The chain links TRBV5-1 to TRBJ2-3, with TRBD2 matching 9 bases. The CDR3 consists of 15 residues. Germline-derived CDR1 and CDR2 are SGHRS and YFSETQ.

This clone was seen only once. V is TRBV4-1 and J is TRBJ1-3, with D unresolved. With 0 bases removed from V and 4 bases from J, the gap between germline ends came to 10 bases. CDR3 size: 15 residues. CDR1 and CDR2 (germline): MGHRA, YSYEKL. The CDR3, as DNA: TGCGCCAGCAGCCAAGATCGAGTCCCCGGAAACACCATATATTTT. It encodes CASSQDRVPGNTIYF.